What follows are 17 T cell receptor beta chains derived from one specimen sequenced in a study of control samples from healthy donors and cancer patients. Some clones are missing from TCRdb's copy, which holds only in-frame ones; the method was immunoSEQ multiplex PCR. Of about 150,000 clones in the sample, approximately 86% were seen once. Sequencing used blood. These receptors all come from a man between 18 and 29 years old in good health.

The gene calls are TRBV3-1 (or the pseudogene TRBV3-2) and TRBJ2-1; D might be TRBD2 (5 bases). V shed 2 bases and J shed 3 bases, with 8 bases lying between them. The germline gives CDR1 LGHDT, CDR2 YNNKEL (reference sequence). The CDR3 has 14 residues. As DNA, the CDR3 is TGTGCCAGCAGCCAAAACGGGGTCTACAATGAGCAGTTCTTC. This translates into CASSQNGVYNEQFF.

The chain employs TRBV13 and TRBJ2-2; 7 bases agree with TRBD2. Germline CDR1 reads PRHDT; CDR2 reads FYEKMQ (reference sequence). J lost 6 bases, V lost 4 bases, and 8 bases had no gene match. CDR3 length: 15 residues. As DNA, the CDR3 is TGTGCCAGCAGCTCCCGGGGAGGGCATCCCGGGGAGCTGTTTTTT. Its protein is CASSSRGGHPGELFF.

The V gene is TRBV19, the J gene TRBJ1-4; unclear D gene. The CDR3 is made up of 17 amino acids. Looked up from germline, CDR1 is LNHDA and CDR2 is SQIVND (reference sequence). The ends were cut back, 10 bases at V and 5 bases at J, with 26 bases in the middle. CDR3 loop: CATSRIGPRILNEKLFF. Written as DNA, the CDR3 is TGTGCCACCAGTAGAATCGGTCCCCGGATCCTCAATGAAAAACTGTTTTTT.

V and J are TRBV12-5 and TRBJ2-3, with 9 bases matching TRBD1. V gave up 2 bases and J gave up 5 bases; unmatched junction bases: 11. CDR1 is LGHNT and CDR2 is FRNRAP in the germline V gene. The CDR3 is made up of 17 amino acids. CDR3 sequence reads: CASGLMTGGRSGDTQYF. DNA of the CDR3: TGTGCTAGTGGTTTGATGACAGGGGGTAGGTCTGGAGATACGCAGTATTTT.

This chain's CDR3 is CASSLGLGPDTQYF. For the CDR3, the DNA is TGTGCCAGCAGCTTGGGACTAGGGCCAGATACGCAGTATTTT. The chain couples TRBV5-4 to TRBJ2-3, with D possibly being TRBD2 (6 bases). Germline V gene lookup returns CDR1 SGHNT and CDR2 YYREEE (reference sequence). The ends were cut back, 0 bases at V and 4 bases at J, with 9 bases in the middle. The CDR3 is made up of 14 amino acids.

The V gene is TRBV4-2, the J gene TRBJ2-3, with D perhaps TRBD1 (6 bases). Germline CDR1 reads LGHNA; CDR2 reads YNFKEQ. The CDR3 runs 16 residues. The germline V and J ends were trimmed by 4 bases and 0 bases, with 14 bases remaining between them. CDR3 nucleotide sequence: TGTGCCAGCAGCCCAAAACAGGGCGATAGCACAGATACGCAGTATTTT. Translating gives CASSPKQGDSTDTQYF.

This chain connects TRBV7-9 to TRBJ1-4; possibly TRBD1 for D (5 bases). The germline CDR1 and CDR2 sequences are SEHNR and FQNEAQ (reference sequence). Trimming removed 6 bases at V and 8 bases at J, with 16 bases between. This CDR3 is 14 amino acids long. Here the CDR3 DNA reads TGTGCCAGCAGTTTGCAGGGTTCGGGGGAAAAACTGTTTTTT. As protein: CASSLQGSGEKLFF.

The V call is TRBV19, the J call TRBJ1-1, with D uncertain. Germline V gene data show CDR1 as LNHDA and CDR2 as SQIVND (reference sequence). V was shortened by 4 bases and J by 10 bases, with 10 bases between the two germline ends. The CDR3 spans 11 residues. CDR3 sequence (DNA): TGTGCCAGTAGTACCGGCCGGGGAGCTTTCTTT. It translates to CASSTGRGAFF.

V usage is TRBV11-2 and J usage is TRBJ2-7; no reliable D call. The CDR3 runs 16 residues. Per the germline V gene, CDR1 is SGHAT and CDR2 is FQNNGV. V was trimmed by 1 base and J by 3 bases, leaving 16 bases between them. Here the CDR3 DNA reads TGTGCCAGCAGCTTAGGTGGGCCAAGAGAATACTACGAGCAGTACTTC. It codes for CASSLGGPREYYEQYF.

The chain is built from TRBV7-8 and TRBJ1-5; a weak D match, TRBD1 (6 bases). V lost 3 bases and J lost 9, with 12 bases in between. This CDR3 is 13 amino acids long. CDR1 and CDR2 (germline): SGHVS, FQNEAQ. The CDR3 loop reads CASSLGGARPQHF. In nucleotides, the CDR3 is TGTGCCAGCAGCTTGGGGGGGGCTCGGCCCCAGCATTTT.

The chain uses TRBV2 and TRBJ2-7; 8 bases are a match to TRBD1. Germline V gives CDR1 SNHLY, CDR2 FYNNEI. Unmatched junction bases numbered 7, after V lost 6 bases and J lost 3 bases. The CDR3 runs 14 residues. This CDR3 reads CASRAYGTGYEQYF. The CDR3 bases are TGTGCCAGCAGAGCGTACGGGACAGGCTACGAGCAGTACTTC.

The chain joins TRBV6-5 to TRBJ1-3; no clear D. The germline V gene has CDR1 MNHEY and CDR2 SVGAGI. With 6 bases removed from V and 0 bases from J, the gap between germline ends came to 9 bases. This CDR3 has 14 amino acids. CDR3 sequence (DNA): TGTGCCAGCAGAGACACGTTCTCTGGAAACACCATATATTTT. Encoded protein: CASRDTFSGNTIYF.

This chain links TRBV11-2 with TRBJ1-3; perhaps TRBD1 as D (5 bases). There are 15 residues in the CDR3. The V gene lost 6 bases and the J gene lost 0 bases, with 12 bases spanning the gap. Germline V gene lookup returns CDR1 SGHAT and CDR2 FQNNGV. The DNA of the CDR3 is TGTGCCAGCAGTTCGGGACGGCACTCTGGAAACACCATATATTTT. As protein: CASSSGRHSGNTIYF. The entire variable domain, with the rest obtained from reference TRBV11-2 and TRBJ1-3, is as follows: EAGVAQSPRYKIIEKRQSVAFWCNPISGHATLYWYQQILGQGPKLLIQFQNNGVVDDSQLPKDRFSAERLKGVDSTLKIQPAKLEDSAVYLCASSSGRHSGNTIYFGEGSWLTVV.

The V call is TRBV5-6, the J call TRBJ1-5; D is perhaps TRBD1 (5 bases). Trimming stripped 2 bases from V and 3 bases from J, with 12 bases between. The CDR3 extends over 15 amino acids. Germline CDR1 and CDR2: SGHDT and YYEEEE. The CDR3 DNA follows: TGTGCCAGCAGCTTAATGGCCGGGGCCAATCAGCCCCAGCATTTT. It is translated as CASSLMAGANQPQHF.

This clone was counted once. V gene TRBV30 combines with J gene TRBJ1-4; 7 nucleotides align to TRBD1. CDR3 length: 14 residues. Germline V gene data show CDR1 as GTSNPN and CDR2 as SVGIG (reference sequence). V was clipped by 6 bases and J by 7 bases; unmatched bases: 11. The CDR3 sequence: CACRGKAQTEKLFF. CDR3 bases: TGTGCCTGCAGGGGGAAAGCACAGACTGAAAAACTGTTTTTT.

The J gene is TRBJ2-5, the V gene TRBV11-2; TRBD1 aligns across 11 bases. This CDR3 is 14 amino acids long. V trimming: 3 bases; J trimming: 5 bases; junction bases outside the gene matches: 2. Germline lookup yields CDR1 SGHAT and CDR2 FQNNGV. CDR3 region: CASSLDRGPETQYF. The CDR3, as DNA: TGTGCCAGCAGCTTGGACAGGGGGCCGGAGACCCAGTACTTC.

The chain recombines TRBV7-2 with TRBJ2-1; 10 nucleotides match TRBD1. Looked up from germline, CDR1 is SGHTA and CDR2 is FQGNSA. The CDR3 runs 12 residues. V gave up 5 bases and J gave up 15 bases; unmatched junction bases: 7. The CDR3 DNA follows: TGTGCCAGCAGCGGCAGACAGGGGGCGAGGTTCTTC. This gives the protein CASSGRQGARFF.